The 7 T cell receptor beta chains listed next were all sequenced from one sample in a study of cytomegalovirus exposure and HLA in healthy donors. PCR was performed using 60 Vbeta and 13 Jbeta primers. Libraries were prepared by immunoSEQ multiplex PCR; TCRdb keeps only in-frame clonotypes and omits some of them. The sample yields 180,000 or so clones, around 78% seen once. The specimen was PBMCs. The source is a man aged 18 to 29 in good health and CMV-seronegative.

This rearrangement joins TRBV5-4 to TRBJ1-3, with 9 bases identical to TRBD1. The CDR3 contains 16 residues. Trimming took 0 bases from V and 3 from J; bases not matched to a gene: 4. CDR1 and CDR2 from the germline V gene are SGHNT and YYREEE (reference sequence). The CDR3 spells CASSLATGGFGNTIYF. DNA of the CDR3: TGTGCCAGCAGCTTGGCAACAGGGGGCTTTGGAAACACCATATATTTT.

This clone was seen once. The chain is built from TRBV10-2 and TRBJ1-1; TRBD1 aligns across 8 bases. This CDR3 has 13 amino acids. CDR1 and CDR2 (germline): WSHSY, SAAADI. V shed 5 bases and J 5 bases; nucleotides not matched to a gene: 4. The CDR3 spells CASSPTGGTEAFF. In nucleotides, the CDR3 is TGCGCCAGCAGTCCCACAGGGGGGACTGAAGCTTTCTTT.

This chain joins TRBV4-2 and TRBJ2-7, with 7 bases that match TRBD2. This CDR3 has 14 amino acids. The ends lost 4 bases at V and 7 bases at J; junction bases unmatched: 10. The germline CDR1 and CDR2 sequences are LGHNA and YNFKEQ. In DNA form, the CDR3 reads TGTGCCAGCAGCCGCGAGTTGAGCGGGGATGAGCAGTACTTC. Protein sequence: CASSRELSGDEQYF.

J is TRBJ2-5 and V is TRBV27, with D unclear. V was cut by 3 bases and J by 4 bases, with 12 bases left in between. This CDR3 is built from 14 residues. CDR1 and CDR2 from the germline V gene are MNHEY and SMNVEV (reference sequence). The CDR3 coding sequence is TGTGCCAGCAGTTTTTCGAATAGCCCAGAGACCCAGTACTTC. Protein: CASSFSNSPETQYF.

This clone was counted once. J is TRBJ1-2 and V is TRBV19, with D hard to call. The germline V gene encodes CDR1 LNHDA and CDR2 SQIVND (reference sequence). Trimming took off 5 bases at V and 8 bases at J, with 9 bases between the two ends. This CDR3 has 11 amino acids. In DNA, the CDR3 is TGTGCCAGTAGTCTACTATACGGCTACACCTTC. Translation: CASSLLYGYTF.

CDR3 loop: CASRPGLAEGISYNEQFF. Here the CDR3 DNA reads TGTGCCAGCAGACCGGGACTAGCGGAGGGGATCTCCTACAATGAGCAGTTCTTC. The chain links TRBV28 to TRBJ2-1; TRBD2 matches at 11 bases. V lost 6 bases and J lost 0; bases outside the gene matches: 10. This CDR3 comprises 18 residues. Per the germline V gene, CDR1 is MDHEN and CDR2 is SYDVKM.

The chain combines TRBV19 with TRBJ2-3, with 7 bases lining up with TRBD2. V lost 2 bases and J lost 2; bases outside the gene matches: 4. Germline V gene data show CDR1 as LNHDA and CDR2 as SQIVND (reference sequence). This CDR3 comprises 15 residues. The CDR3: CASSILSGATDTQYF. The DNA for the CDR3 is TGTGCCAGTAGTATACTCAGCGGGGCCACAGATACGCAGTATTTT.